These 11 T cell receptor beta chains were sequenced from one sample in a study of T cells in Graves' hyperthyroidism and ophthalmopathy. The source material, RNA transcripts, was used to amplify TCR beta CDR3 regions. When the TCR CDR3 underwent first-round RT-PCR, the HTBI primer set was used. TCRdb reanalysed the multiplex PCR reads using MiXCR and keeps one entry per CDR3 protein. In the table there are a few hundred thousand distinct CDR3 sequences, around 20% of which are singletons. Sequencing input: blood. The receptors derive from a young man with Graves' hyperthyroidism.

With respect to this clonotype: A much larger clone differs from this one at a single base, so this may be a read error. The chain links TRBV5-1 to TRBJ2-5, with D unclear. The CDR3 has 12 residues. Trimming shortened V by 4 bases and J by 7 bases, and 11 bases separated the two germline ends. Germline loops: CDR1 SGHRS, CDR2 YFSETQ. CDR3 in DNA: TGCGCCAGCAGCGCCGGCCCAGGGACCCAGTACTTC. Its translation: CASSAGPGTQYF.

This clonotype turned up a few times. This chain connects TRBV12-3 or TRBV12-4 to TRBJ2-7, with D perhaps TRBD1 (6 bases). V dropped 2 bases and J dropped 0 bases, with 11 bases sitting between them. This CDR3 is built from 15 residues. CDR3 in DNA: TGTGCCAGCAGTTTAATCGTGGACAGCTCCTACGAGCAGTACTTC. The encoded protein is CASSLIVDSSYEQYF.

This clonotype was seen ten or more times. The DNA of the CDR3 is TGTGCCAGCAGTTTATTGGGGCCTAGGGACGAGCAGTACTTC. It encodes CASSLLGPRDEQYF. The chain couples TRBV27 to TRBJ2-7, with D maybe TRBD1 (5 bases). The CDR3 covers 14 residues. Germline CDR1 MNHEY, CDR2 SMNVEV (reference sequence). The V end lost 1 base, the J end lost 5 bases, and 12 bases lay between the germline ends.

The CDR3 DNA reads TGTGCCAGCAGTGAGGTACCACAGGGTGGCAAAAACATTCAGTACTTC. Translated: CASSEVPQGGKNIQYF. The genes are TRBV6-1 and TRBJ2-4; possible D gene TRBD1, 6 bases. V was shortened by 3 bases and J by 3 bases, with 15 bases between the two germline ends. The length of the CDR3 is 16 residues. Germline V gene data show CDR1 as MNHNS and CDR2 as SASEGT.

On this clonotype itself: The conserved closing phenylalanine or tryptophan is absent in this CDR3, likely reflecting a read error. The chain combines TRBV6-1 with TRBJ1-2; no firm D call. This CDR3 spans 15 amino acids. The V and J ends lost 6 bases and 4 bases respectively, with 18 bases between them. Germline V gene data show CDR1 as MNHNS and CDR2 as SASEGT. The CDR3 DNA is TGTGCCAGCAGGTTTATCCGGGCTCCCCTCTATGGCTACACCTAC. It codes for CASRFIRAPLYGYTY.

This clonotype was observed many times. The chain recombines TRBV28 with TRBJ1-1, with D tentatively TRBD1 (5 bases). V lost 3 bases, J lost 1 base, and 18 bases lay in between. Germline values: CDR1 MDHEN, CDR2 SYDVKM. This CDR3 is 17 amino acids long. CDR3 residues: CASSFSRTGAGNTEAFF. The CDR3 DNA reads TGTGCCAGCAGTTTTTCCCGGACCGGGGCCGGGAACACTGAAGCTTTCTTT.

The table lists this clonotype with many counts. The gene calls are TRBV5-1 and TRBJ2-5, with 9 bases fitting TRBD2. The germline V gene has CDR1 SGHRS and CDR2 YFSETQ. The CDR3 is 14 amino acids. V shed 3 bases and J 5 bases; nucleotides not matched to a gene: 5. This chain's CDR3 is CASSWGLAGETQYF. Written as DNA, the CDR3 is TGCGCCAGCAGCTGGGGACTAGCTGGGGAGACCCAGTACTTC.

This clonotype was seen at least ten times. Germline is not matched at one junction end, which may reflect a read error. For the CDR3, the DNA is TGCAGTGCAAGAGAACCAGGGGCCTTCTCCTACGAGCAGTACTTC. It specifies CSAREPGAFSYEQYF. V is TRBV20-1 and J is TRBJ2-7; D might be TRBD1 (6 bases). This CDR3 has 15 amino acids. The germline CDR1 and CDR2 sequences are DFQATT and SNEGSKA (reference sequence).

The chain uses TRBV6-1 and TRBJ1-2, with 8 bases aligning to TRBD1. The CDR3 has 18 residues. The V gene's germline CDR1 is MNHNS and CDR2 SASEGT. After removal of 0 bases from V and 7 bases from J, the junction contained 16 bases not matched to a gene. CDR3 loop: CASSEALTSRAGGSGYTF. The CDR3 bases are TGTGCCAGCAGTGAAGCGCTTACTTCACGCGCAGGGGGCAGTGGCTACACCTTC.

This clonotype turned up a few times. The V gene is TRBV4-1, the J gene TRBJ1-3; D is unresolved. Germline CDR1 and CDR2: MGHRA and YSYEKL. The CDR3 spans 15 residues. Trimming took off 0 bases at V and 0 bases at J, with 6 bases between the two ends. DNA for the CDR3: TGCGCCAGCAGCCAAGACAGTTTCTCTGGAAACACCATATATTTT. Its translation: CASSQDSFSGNTIYF.

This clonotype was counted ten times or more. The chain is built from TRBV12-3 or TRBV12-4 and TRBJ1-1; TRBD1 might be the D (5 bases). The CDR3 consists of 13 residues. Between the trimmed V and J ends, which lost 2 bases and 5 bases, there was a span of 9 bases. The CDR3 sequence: CASSLPQGTEAFF. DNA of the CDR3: TGTGCCAGCAGTTTACCCCAGGGAACTGAAGCTTTCTTT.